The present entry profiles one TCR beta chain with its context. Its antigen is undetermined. The CDR3 has 16 amino acids. With 4 bases removed from V and 2 bases from J, the gap between germline ends came to 17 bases. The V gene's germline CDR1 is SEHNR and CDR2 FQNEAQ (reference sequence). PCR or immunohistochemistry showed mismatch repair deficiency in every enrolled patient. The record originates from a study of PD-1 blockade in mismatch repair-deficient tumors. Overall study findings and caveats: After pembrolizumab, tumor-resident clones rose rapidly, then generally contracted before radiologic responses.

The method was immunoSEQ multiplex PCR; TCRdb's version includes in-frame clones alone and lacks a portion of them. The sample contains about 60,000 clones, about nine tenths of which appear only once. The chain carries TRBV7-9 and TRBJ2-5; tentative D call: TRBD2 (6 bases). Sequenced material: peripheral blood, taken 52 weeks after starting pembrolizumab. The sequence was obtained from an adult with mismatch repair-deficient cancer. CDR3 bases: TGTGCCAGCAGCTGGGACTCTTCGAAACTGCAAGAGACCCAGTACTTC. Its protein product is CASSWDSSKLQETQYF.